Listed below are T cell receptor beta chains from one sample, sequenced in a study of cytomegalovirus exposure and HLA in healthy donors. The method was immunoSEQ multiplex PCR; TCRdb's version includes in-frame clones alone and lacks a portion of them. The sample has more than 150,000 clones, more than 75% seen once; the top ten hold around 0.21%. Source material: PBMCs. Source of these receptors: a girl less than two years old in good health and CMV-seronegative. Both conserved end residues are trimmed from each CDR3. The order of the fields is V gene, J gene, clone size, CDR3 protein. A clone size is listed for some rows: how often the clone was seen (once, few, many), or a class if it is expanded.

TRBV6-1	TRBJ2-5	-	ASSERNQGYQETQY
TRBV30	TRBJ2-2	-	ASRTLLDRVTGELF
TRBV7-2	TRBJ2-7	-	ASSLSPFYEQY
TRBV29-1	TRBJ2-1	-	SSYSTGGVNEQF
TRBV23-1	TRBJ2-7	-	ASSQSDRGAYEQY
TRBV5-1	TRBJ2-3	-	ASSLDAVRTDTQY
TRBV6-5	TRBJ1-5	-	ASSYSHNQPQH
TRBV19	TRBJ2-1	-	ASSRVLAQSYNEQF
TRBV6-5	TRBJ2-7	-	ASSNQQGISYEQY
TRBV30	TRBJ1-4	-	AWSGGSLRGEKLF
TRBV5-1	TRBJ1-2	-	ASSLEGGGYGYT
TRBV7-8	TRBJ1-1	-	ASSSLTVSNTEAF
TRBV7-7	TRBJ2-5	-	ASSLTALGTHQETQY
TRBV29-1	TRBJ2-7	once	SVETTENMKYEQY
TRBV6-5	TRBJ1-3	-	ASGRHSSGNTIY
TRBV6-4	TRBJ1-3	-	ASRTRSGNTIY
TRBV7-3	TRBJ2-1	-	ASSLKAGNEQF
TRBV2	TRBJ1-2	-	ASTLTGGGYGYT
TRBV4-2	TRBJ2-5	-	ASSPGTSGRETQY
TRBV5-1	TRBJ2-7	-	ASRVDSSYEQY
TRBV6-5	TRBJ2-5	-	ASRGLAGDETQY